This T cell receptor beta chain was identified during a study of shared clonotypes between healthy human individuals. Regarding the study as a whole: Incomplete sequencing of sorted subsets was indicated by rarefaction despite large depth. When compared with the clonotypes that were shared by all four sorted-subset donors, the non-shared clonotypes turned out to have lower generation probabilities. Represented diversity (both genetic and exposure-history) was limited by the small number of donors.

Trimming stripped 3 bases from V and 3 bases from J, with 8 bases between. The germline gives CDR1 ENHRY, CDR2 SYGVKD. The CDR3 consists of 13 residues. In the case of this clone: The antigen remains unidentified.

Measured with immunoSEQ multiplex PCR; TCRdb has only the in-frame clones, and not every one. The sample consists of approximately 980,000 clones, roughly 72% of them appearing once. The sequencing input was memory CD4+ T cells sorted from blood. Specified subset: CD45RA-negative fraction. This rearrangement joins TRBV10-3 to TRBJ1-2; D unclear. The TCR comes from a man younger than 35 in good health. CDR3 in amino acids: CAISDRVDYGYTF. Written as DNA, the CDR3 is TGTGCCATCAGTGATAGAGTGGACTATGGCTACACCTTC.